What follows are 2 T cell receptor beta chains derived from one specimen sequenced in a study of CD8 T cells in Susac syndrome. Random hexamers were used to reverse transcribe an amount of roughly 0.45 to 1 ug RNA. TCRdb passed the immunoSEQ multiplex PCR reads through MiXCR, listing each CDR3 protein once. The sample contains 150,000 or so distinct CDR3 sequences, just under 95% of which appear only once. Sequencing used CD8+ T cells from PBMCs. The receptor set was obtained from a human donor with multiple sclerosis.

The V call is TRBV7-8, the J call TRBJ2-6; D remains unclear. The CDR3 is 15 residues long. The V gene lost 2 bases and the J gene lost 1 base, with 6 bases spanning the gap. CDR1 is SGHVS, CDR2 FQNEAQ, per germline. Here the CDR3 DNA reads TGTGCCAGCAGCTTATCCTTTTCTGGGGCCAACGTCCTGACTTTC. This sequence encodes CASSLSFSGANVLTF.

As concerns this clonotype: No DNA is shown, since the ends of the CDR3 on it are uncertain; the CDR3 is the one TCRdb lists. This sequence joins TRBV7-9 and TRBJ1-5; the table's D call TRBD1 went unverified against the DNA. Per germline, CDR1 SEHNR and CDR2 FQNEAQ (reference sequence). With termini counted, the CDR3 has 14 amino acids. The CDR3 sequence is CASSSGRANQPQHF.